This T cell receptor (beta chain) is from a study of T cell changes during pregnancy in multiple sclerosis. Data came from immunoSEQ multiplex PCR; TCRdb stores just in-frame clones and leaves some out. The repertoire holds about 40,000 clones, with roughly 94% as singletons. The germline V gene has CDR1 MNHEY and CDR2 SVGAGI. The CDR3 spans 16 residues. J was trimmed by 5 bases and V by 1 base; bases with no gene match: 7. This chain joins TRBV6-5 and TRBJ2-2; TRBD2 matches 7 bases. The input for sequencing was CD4+ T cells from peripheral blood mononuclear cells, taken in the third trimester of pregnancy. This receptor was obtained from a female donor with multiple sclerosis, enrolled in a pregnancy study. The chain's CDR3 is CASSYFSGAGTGELFF. DNA for the CDR3: TGTGCCAGCAGTTACTTTTCGGGAGCGGGGACCGGGGAGCTGTTTTTT.